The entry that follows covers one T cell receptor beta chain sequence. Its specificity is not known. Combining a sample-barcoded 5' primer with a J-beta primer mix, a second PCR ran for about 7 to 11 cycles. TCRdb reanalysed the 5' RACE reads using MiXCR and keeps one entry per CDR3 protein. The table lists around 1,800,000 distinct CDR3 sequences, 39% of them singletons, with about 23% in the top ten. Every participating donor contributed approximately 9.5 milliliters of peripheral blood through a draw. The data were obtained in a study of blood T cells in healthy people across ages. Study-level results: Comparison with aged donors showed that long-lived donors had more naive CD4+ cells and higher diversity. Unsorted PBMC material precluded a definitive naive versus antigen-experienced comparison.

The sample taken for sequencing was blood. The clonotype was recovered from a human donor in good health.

The CDR3 bases are TGCAGCGTTACAGGAAGGATGAAGGAGGAGCAGTACTTC. This codes for CSVTGRMKEEQYF. The rearrangement uses TRBV29-1 and TRBJ2-7; D is possibly TRBD1 (5 bases). The CDR3 consists of 13 residues. Germline CDR1 and CDR2: SQVTM and ANQGSEA. The V end was cut by 5 bases, the J end by 7 bases, with 18 bases between.